This T cell receptor beta chain is drawn from a study of cytomegalovirus exposure and HLA in healthy donors. Study information: The same platform used for the 666 first-cohort repertoires was also used for the 100 to 150 validation repertoires, as a later analysis reported.

Findings of the study overall: The study labeled fewer than 200 TCR beta chains cytomegalovirus-associated.

Generated by immunoSEQ multiplex PCR, the TCRdb table keeps only in-frame clones and is missing some. This sample has about 200,000 clones, with around 86% found just once. Germline V gene data show CDR1 as MNHEY and CDR2 as SVGAGI. CDR3 size: 14 residues. The ends lost 5 bases at V and 4 bases at J; junction bases unmatched: 8. In regard to this clone: The antigen is undetermined.

Sequenced material: PBMCs. This receptor was taken from a woman aged 18-29 years in good health and CMV-seropositive. The chain carries TRBV6-5 and TRBJ2-7; TRBD1 matches 7 bases. This chain's CDR3 is CASSPPGQVYEQYF. Here the CDR3 DNA reads TGTGCCAGCAGTCCCCCAGGACAGGTTTACGAGCAGTACTTC.